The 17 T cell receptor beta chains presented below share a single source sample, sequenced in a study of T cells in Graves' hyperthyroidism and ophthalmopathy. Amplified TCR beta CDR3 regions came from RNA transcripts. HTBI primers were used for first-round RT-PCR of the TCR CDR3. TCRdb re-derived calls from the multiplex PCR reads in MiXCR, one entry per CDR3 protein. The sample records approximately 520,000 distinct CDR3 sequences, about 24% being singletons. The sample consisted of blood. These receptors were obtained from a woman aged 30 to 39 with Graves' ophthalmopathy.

The CDR3 coding sequence is TGTGCCAGCAGTTTATTGGAACTAGCGGGAGACGAGACCCAGTACTTC. This sequence encodes CASSLLELAGDETQYF. The chain combines TRBV28 with TRBJ2-5; TRBD2 matches at 11 bases. There are 16 residues in the CDR3. Germline V gives CDR1 MDHEN, CDR2 SYDVKM. The V and J ends lost 1 base and 5 bases, in that order; junction bases with no gene match: 6.

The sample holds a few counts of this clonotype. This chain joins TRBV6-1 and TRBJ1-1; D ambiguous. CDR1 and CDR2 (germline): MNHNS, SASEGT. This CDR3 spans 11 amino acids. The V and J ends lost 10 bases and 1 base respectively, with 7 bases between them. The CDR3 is CAILWNTEAFF. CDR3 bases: TGTGCCATTCTGTGGAACACTGAAGCTTTCTTT.

The CDR3 region is CASSIDGLLGYTF. CDR3 DNA sequence: TGTGCCAGCAGCATCGACGGGCTGCTGGGCTACACCTTC. This rearrangement joins TRBV3-1 to TRBJ1-2; D is unclear. The CDR3 extends over 13 amino acids. The germline gives CDR1 LGHDT, CDR2 YNNKEL (reference sequence). V lost 5 bases to trimming and J lost 8 bases, with 15 bases between them.

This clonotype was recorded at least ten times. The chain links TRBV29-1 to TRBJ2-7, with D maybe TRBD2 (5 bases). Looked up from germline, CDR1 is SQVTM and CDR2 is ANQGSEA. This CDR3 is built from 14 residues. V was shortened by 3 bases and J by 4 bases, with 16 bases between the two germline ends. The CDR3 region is CSVEVYGRVYEQYF. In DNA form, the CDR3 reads TGCAGCGTTGAGGTCTATGGGAGAGTTTACGAGCAGTACTTC.

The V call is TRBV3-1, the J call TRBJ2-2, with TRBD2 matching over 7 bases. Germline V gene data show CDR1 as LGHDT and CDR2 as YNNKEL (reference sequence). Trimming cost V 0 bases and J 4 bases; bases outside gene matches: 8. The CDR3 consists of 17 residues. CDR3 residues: CASSQDLRLAVTGELFF. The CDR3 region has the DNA TGTGCCAGCAGCCAAGATCTTCGGCTAGCGGTCACCGGGGAGCTGTTTTTT. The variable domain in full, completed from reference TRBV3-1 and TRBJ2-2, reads DTAVSQTPKYLVTQMGNDKSIKCEQNLGHDTMYWYKQDSKKFLKIMFSYNNKELIINETVPNRFSPKSPDKAHLNLHINSLELGDSAVYFCASSQDLRLAVTGELFFGEGSRLTVL.

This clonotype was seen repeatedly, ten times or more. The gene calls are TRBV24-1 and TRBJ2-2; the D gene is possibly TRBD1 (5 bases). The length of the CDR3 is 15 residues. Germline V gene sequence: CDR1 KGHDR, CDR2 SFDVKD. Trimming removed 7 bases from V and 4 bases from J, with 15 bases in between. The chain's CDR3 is CATSNYWGGTGELFF. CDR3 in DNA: TGTGCCACCAGCAATTACTGGGGCGGCACCGGGGAGCTGTTTTTT.

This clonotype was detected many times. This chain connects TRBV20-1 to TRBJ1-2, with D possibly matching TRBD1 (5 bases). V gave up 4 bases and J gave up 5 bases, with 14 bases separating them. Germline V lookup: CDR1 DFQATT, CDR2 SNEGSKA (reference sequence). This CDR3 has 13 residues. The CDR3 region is CSAKVRDGYGYTF. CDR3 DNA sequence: TGCAGTGCTAAGGTCAGGGACGGGTATGGCTACACCTTC.

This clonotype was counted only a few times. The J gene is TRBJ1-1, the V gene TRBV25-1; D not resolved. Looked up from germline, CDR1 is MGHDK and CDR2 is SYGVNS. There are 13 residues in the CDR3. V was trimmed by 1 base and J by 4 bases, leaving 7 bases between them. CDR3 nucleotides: TGTGCCAGCAGTGAATTTAGTTCCACTGAAGCTTTCTTT. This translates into CASSEFSSTEAFF. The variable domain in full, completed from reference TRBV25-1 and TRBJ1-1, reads EADIYQTPRYLVIGTGKKITLECSQTMGHDKMYWYQQDPGMELHLIHYSYGVNSTEKGDLSSESTVSRIRTEHFPLTLESARPSHTSQYLCASSEFSSTEAFFGQGTRLTVV.

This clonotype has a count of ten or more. CDR3 bases: TGTGCCAGCAGTCCGGGACAGGGGGAAGCTTTCTTT. Protein sequence: CASSPGQGEAFF. The chain links TRBV6-1 to TRBJ1-1, with TRBD1 matching 10 bases. Germline assignment: CDR1 MNHNS and CDR2 SASEGT. The length of the CDR3 is 12 residues. V lost 5 bases and J lost 8; bases outside the gene matches: 2.

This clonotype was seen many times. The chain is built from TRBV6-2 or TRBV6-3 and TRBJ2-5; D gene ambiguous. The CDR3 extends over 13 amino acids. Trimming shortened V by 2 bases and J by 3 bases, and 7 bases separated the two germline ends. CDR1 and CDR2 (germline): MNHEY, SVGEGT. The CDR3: CASSYAQKETQYF. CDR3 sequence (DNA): TGTGCCAGCAGTTACGCACAGAAAGAGACCCAGTACTTC.

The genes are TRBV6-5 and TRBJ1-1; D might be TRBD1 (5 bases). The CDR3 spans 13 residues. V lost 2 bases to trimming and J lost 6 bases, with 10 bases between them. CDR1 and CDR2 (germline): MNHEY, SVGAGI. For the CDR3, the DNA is TGTGCCAGCAGTTACACGAACAGGCCTGAAGCTTTCTTT. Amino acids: CASSYTNRPEAFF.

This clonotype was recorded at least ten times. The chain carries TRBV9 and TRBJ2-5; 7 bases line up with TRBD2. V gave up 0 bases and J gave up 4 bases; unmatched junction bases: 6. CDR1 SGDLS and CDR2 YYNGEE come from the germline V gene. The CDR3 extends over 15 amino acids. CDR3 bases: TGTGCCAGCAGCGTAGGGGGAGGGAAGGCAGAGACCCAGTACTTC. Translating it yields CASSVGGGKAETQYF.

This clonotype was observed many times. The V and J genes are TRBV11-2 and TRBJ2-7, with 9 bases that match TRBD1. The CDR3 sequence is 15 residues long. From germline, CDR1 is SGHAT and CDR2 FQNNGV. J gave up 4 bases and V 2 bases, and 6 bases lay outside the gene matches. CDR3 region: CASSLQEGQGYEQYF. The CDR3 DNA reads TGTGCCAGCAGCTTACAGGAGGGACAGGGATACGAGCAGTACTTC.

CDR3 DNA: TGCAGTGCTAGGAGGGGACTTTCCGAGCAGTACTTC. Its protein product is CSARRGLSEQYF. V is TRBV20-1 and J is TRBJ2-7, with D tentatively TRBD2 (6 bases). The CDR3 runs to 12 residues. Between the trimmed V and J ends, which lost 3 bases and 6 bases, there was a span of 12 bases. CDR1 is DFQATT and CDR2 is SNEGSKA in the germline V gene (reference sequence).

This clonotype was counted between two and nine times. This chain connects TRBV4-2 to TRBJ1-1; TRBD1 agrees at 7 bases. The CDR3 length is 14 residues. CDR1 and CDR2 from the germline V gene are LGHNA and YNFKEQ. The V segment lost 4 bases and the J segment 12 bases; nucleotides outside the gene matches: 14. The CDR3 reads CASSPTDPTGRPFF. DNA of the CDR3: TGTGCCAGCAGCCCCACAGACCCGACAGGGCGGCCTTTCTTT.

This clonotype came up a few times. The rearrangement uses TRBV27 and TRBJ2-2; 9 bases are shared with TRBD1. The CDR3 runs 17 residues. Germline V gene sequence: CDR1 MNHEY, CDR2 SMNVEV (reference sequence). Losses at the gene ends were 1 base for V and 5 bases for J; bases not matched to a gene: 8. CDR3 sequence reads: CASSLWGQGLLTGELFF. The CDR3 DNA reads TGTGCCAGCAGTTTATGGGGACAGGGTTTATTAACCGGGGAGCTGTTTTTT.

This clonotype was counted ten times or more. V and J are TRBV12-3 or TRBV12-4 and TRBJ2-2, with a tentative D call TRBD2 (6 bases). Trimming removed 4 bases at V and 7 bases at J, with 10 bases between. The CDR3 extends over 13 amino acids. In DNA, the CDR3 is TGTGCCAGCAGTTCCGGACTACACGGGGAGCTGTTTTTT. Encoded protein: CASSSGLHGELFF.